These 27 T cell receptor delta chains were sequenced from one sample in a study of Vδ1+ human thymocytes. Study-wide points: Thymic TRG and TRD repertoires appeared highly polyclonal, with Gaussian CDR3 length distributions.

Extracted RNA was reverse transcribed into cDNA. CDR3 amplicons came from multiplex PCR with pooled V-gene forward and constant-region reverse primers. With CATT, TCRdb re-called clones from the multiplex PCR reads. The table includes roughly 55,000 delta-chain clones, more than 15% detected once. No antigen has been identified for these receptors. Material for sequencing was Vdelta1+ gamma-delta thymocytes from the thymus. Described subset: FACS-sorted CD3+ TCRalphabeta- TCRVdelta1+ TCRVdelta2- thymocytes. The receptors here all came from a boy younger than two who had congenital heart surgery.

The chain employs TRDV1 and TRDJ1; 8 bases are shared with TRDD3. Germline CDR1 and CDR2: TSWWSYY and QGS. The CDR3 is made up of 23 amino acids. With 5 bases clipped from V and 4 bases from J, the junction kept 33 bases outside the gene matches. CDR3 protein: CALGIHPPLHQERASGGCDKLIF. DNA of the CDR3: TGTGCTCTTGGGATACACCCCCCCCTTCACCAGGAAAGAGCTAGTGGGGGATGCGATAAACTCATCTTT.

The chain links TRDV1 to TRDJ1, with 9 bases aligning to TRDD3. The CDR3 is made up of 20 amino acids. After removal of 3 bases from V and 1 base from J, the junction contained 18 bases not matched to a gene. The germline V gene has CDR1 TSWWSYY and CDR2 QGS. CDR3 sequence (DNA): TGTGCTCTTGGGGACCCATCCCCTTCCACAGCTGGGGGATCCACCGATAAACTCATCTTT. It translates to CALGDPSPSTAGGSTDKLIF.

This chain connects TRDV1 to TRDJ1; 9 bases fit TRDD3. From germline, CDR1 is TSWWSYY and CDR2 QGS. The trim removed 0 bases at V and 4 bases at J, leaving 9 bases unmatched. CDR3 length: 17 residues. The CDR3, as DNA: TGTGCTCTTGGGGAACTTCCCTACTGGGGGACCGTCGATAAACTCATCTTT. It codes for CALGELPYWGTVDKLIF.

This clone was seen a handful of times. The chain couples TRDV1 to TRDJ1; D is perhaps TRDD3 (5 bases). Trimming cost V 0 bases and J 0 bases, with 26 bases left between them. CDR3 length: 21 residues. The germline V gene encodes CDR1 TSWWSYY and CDR2 QGS. The CDR3 loop reads CALGELRYLLPGKRYTDKLIF. The CDR3 bases are TGTGCTCTTGGGGAACTACGATACCTATTGCCCGGTAAACGGTACACCGATAAACTCATCTTT.

This clone appeared a few times. The V call is TRDV1, the J call TRDJ1; 11 bases match TRDD3. Germline CDR1 reads TSWWSYY; CDR2 reads QGS. This CDR3 has 26 residues. V shed 1 base and J 3 bases; nucleotides not matched to a gene: 34. For the CDR3, the DNA is TGTGCTCTTGGGGAACCCCTGATTTCTAGAGCGGTACTGGGGGATATGGAGGGTCTGGAGGCCGATAAACTCATCTTT. Encoded protein: CALGEPLISRAVLGDMEGLEADKLIF.

Relative to its sample, this clone is medium-sized (0.01 to 0.1%). The gene calls are TRAV29/DV5 and TRDJ1, with TRDD2 identical over 9 bases. J was trimmed by 0 bases and V by 3 bases; bases with no gene match: 12. Looked up from germline, CDR1 is NSMFDY and CDR2 is ISSIKDK. The CDR3 is made up of 17 amino acids. The chain's CDR3 is CAAIPSYLTSYTDKLIF. CDR3 nucleotides: TGTGCAGCAATCCCTTCCTACCTTACTTCGTACACCGATAAACTCATCTTT.

Remarks on this clone: One end of the junction is discordant with germline, which a read error may explain. The rearrangement links TRDV1 to TRDJ1; a possible D gene is TRDD3 (6 bases). CDR1 TSWWSYY and CDR2 QGS come from the germline V gene. This CDR3 is built from 17 residues. CDR3: CALGESSTLDTTDKPIF. CDR3 nucleotide sequence: TGTGCTCTTGGGGAAAGCTCGACGTTAGATACGACCGATAAACCCATCTTT.

This clone was counted only a few times. The chain combines TRDV1 with TRDJ1; the match to TRDD3 covers 8 bases. With V trimmed by 1 base and J by 0 bases, 19 bases remained unmatched. The CDR3 spans 21 residues. Germline V gene lookup returns CDR1 TSWWSYY and CDR2 QGS. The CDR3 nucleotides are TGTGCTCTTGGGGAACAATCAGGAAGGGAGGACTGGGGGGATTACACCGATAAACTCATCTTT. Protein sequence: CALGEQSGREDWGDYTDKLIF.

The V and J genes are TRDV1 and TRDJ1; 9 positions match TRDD2. V lost 4 bases to trimming and J lost 0 bases; unmatched junction nucleotides: 12. This CDR3 comprises 18 residues. Germline V lookup: CDR1 TSWWSYY, CDR2 QGS. The CDR3 here is CALGAPSYEGYYTDKLIF. CDR3 bases: TGTGCTCTTGGGGCTCCTTCCTACGAGGGATACTACACCGATAAACTCATCTTT.

The sample holds a few counts of this clone. This chain links TRDV1 with TRDJ1; TRDD3 matches 7 bases. The CDR3 runs 17 residues. J lost 1 base, V lost 1 base, and 9 bases had no gene match. Germline lookup yields CDR1 TSWWSYY and CDR2 QGS. CDR3: CALGEPSLWGFTDKLIF. The CDR3 bases are TGTGCTCTTGGGGAACCTTCCCTCTGGGGGTTCACCGATAAACTCATCTTT.

The chain joins TRDV1 to TRDJ1; 8 nucleotides align to TRDD3. Germline values: CDR1 TSWWSYY, CDR2 QGS. The CDR3 spans 22 residues. The V and J ends lost 3 bases and 0 bases, in that order; junction bases with no gene match: 24. CDR3 nucleotides: TGTGCTCTTGGGGATGGCCTTCCCCGTTACTGGGGGTCCTCCCAGTACACCGATAAACTCATCTTT. Protein: CALGDGLPRYWGSSQYTDKLIF.

The chain recombines TRDV1 with TRDJ1; 12 bases fit TRDD3. The V gene end was trimmed by 5 bases and the J gene end by 4 bases; junction bases not matched to a gene: 11. Germline V gene sequence: CDR1 TSWWSYY, CDR2 QGS. The length of the CDR3 is 17 residues. CDR3 residues: CALGPRALGDTVDKLIF. CDR3 DNA: TGTGCTCTTGGGCCCCGAGCCCTGGGGGATACGGTCGATAAACTCATCTTT.

This clone was counted only a few times. V gene TRDV1 combines with J gene TRDJ1, with TRDD3 matching 8 bases. The CDR3 extends over 18 amino acids. CDR1 and CDR2 from the germline V gene are TSWWSYY and QGS. J gave up 0 bases and V 4 bases, and 13 bases lay outside the gene matches. DNA of the CDR3: TGTGCTCTTGGGGCTACCCCCTACTGGGGGCCGTACACCGATAAACTCATCTTT. Its protein is CALGATPYWGPYTDKLIF.

The table lists this clone with a count of one. The chain links TRDV1 to TRDJ1; TRDD3 agrees at 10 bases. The CDR3 runs 23 residues. The J segment lost 0 bases and the V segment lost 6 bases, leaving 28 bases of the junction unmatched. Germline CDR1 and CDR2: TSWWSYY and QGS. The CDR3 here is CALGGLPSFLGDITHAYTDKLIF. Written as DNA, the CDR3 is TGTGCTCTTGGAGGCCTTCCTAGCTTCCTGGGGGATATAACCCATGCGTACACCGATAAACTCATCTTT.

This clone was picked up a small number of times. The chain employs TRDV1 and TRDJ1; TRDD2 is a possible D gene (6 bases). The germline V gene encodes CDR1 TSWWSYY and CDR2 QGS. Trimming pared 0 bases from V and 0 bases from J, leaving 17 bases between. The CDR3 is 18 amino acids. CDR3 DNA sequence: TGTGCTCTTGGGGAACTTTCCTTCCCTACCGTGTACACCGATAAACTCATCTTT. Translating it yields CALGELSFPTVYTDKLIF.

The chain is built from TRDV1 and TRDJ1; 11 positions match TRDD3. This CDR3 has 19 amino acids. The germline gives CDR1 TSWWSYY, CDR2 QGS. The V and J ends lost 5 bases and 0 bases, in that order; junction bases with no gene match: 14. In nucleotides, the CDR3 is TGTGCTCTTGGGCCCAATTATGGGGGATACGACCCGTACACCGATAAACTCATCTTT. Amino acids: CALGPNYGGYDPYTDKLIF.

This chain connects TRDV1 to TRDJ1; 9 bases are shared with TRDD3. Per germline, CDR1 TSWWSYY and CDR2 QGS. V trimming: 5 bases; J trimming: 7 bases; junction bases outside the gene matches: 20. The CDR3 runs 18 residues. The CDR3 bases are TGTGCTCTTGGGTCTACGTGGGGTCCTCGGGCTGGGGGATTTAAACTCATCTTT. Protein: CALGSTWGPRAGGFKLIF.

The V and J genes are TRDV1 and TRDJ1; a possible D gene is TRDD2 (6 bases). Per the germline V gene, CDR1 is TSWWSYY and CDR2 is QGS. V shed 0 bases and J shed 0 bases, with 11 bases lying between them. The CDR3 has 16 residues. The CDR3 region has the DNA TGTGCTCTTGGGGAACTAATCCTACCCTACACCGATAAACTCATCTTT. Amino acid sequence: CALGELILPYTDKLIF.

This clone was counted only a few times. The chain recombines TRDV1 with TRDJ1; the match to TRDD3 covers 7 bases. Germline V gene data show CDR1 as TSWWSYY and CDR2 as QGS. The trim removed 0 bases at V and 0 bases at J, leaving 13 bases unmatched. This CDR3 comprises 19 residues. CDR3 region: CALGELCPPTGVYTDKLIF. The CDR3, as DNA: TGTGCTCTTGGGGAACTTTGTCCCCCCACTGGGGTATACACCGATAAACTCATCTTT.

This clone was seen a handful of times. The chain joins TRDV1 to TRDJ1; D possibly corresponds to TRDD2 (6 bases). This CDR3 spans 17 amino acids. The V gene lost 7 bases and the J gene lost 0 bases, with 21 bases spanning the gap. The germline CDR1 and CDR2 sequences are TSWWSYY and QGS. CDR3 DNA sequence: TGTGCTCTTGAAAAACGGTCCTACCCCCGTTACACCGATAAACTCATCTTT. This encodes CALEKRSYPRYTDKLIF.

This clone showed up just a few times. The chain couples TRDV1 to TRDJ1; 9 bases are shared with TRDD3. Germline lookup yields CDR1 TSWWSYY and CDR2 QGS. This CDR3 region has 20 residues. V trimming: 5 bases; J trimming: 1 base; junction bases outside the gene matches: 20. CDR3 nucleotides: TGTGCTCTTGGGAACGCTTCCCCTCTCTTACTGGGGGAATTCACCGATAAACTCATCTTT. Its protein product is CALGNASPLLLGEFTDKLIF.

This chain connects TRDV1 to TRDJ1, with D possibly TRDD3 on 6 matching bases. Germline-derived CDR1 and CDR2 are TSWWSYY and QGS. V dropped 0 bases and J dropped 5 bases, with 19 bases sitting between them. The CDR3 contains 17 residues. The CDR3 bases are TGTGCTCTTGGGGAACTATGGGTTTACCTTACTGGGGATAAACTCATCTTT. It specifies CALGELWVYLTGDKLIF.

This clone was seen a handful of times. This sequence joins TRDV1 and TRDJ1, with 13 bases matching TRDD3. CDR1 and CDR2 from the germline V gene are TSWWSYY and QGS. With 1 base clipped from V and 7 bases from J, the junction kept 15 bases outside the gene matches. This CDR3 comprises 19 residues. CDR3 loop: CALGERSPPLTGGYGKLIF. CDR3 coding DNA: TGTGCTCTTGGGGAACGTTCCCCCCCTCTCACTGGGGGATACGGTAAACTCATCTTT.

To note about this clone: The same CDR3 arises from other DNA sequences in this sample as well. V usage is TRDV1 and J usage is TRDJ1, with a tentative D call TRDD3 (5 bases). The CDR3 is 14 amino acids. The germline V and J ends were trimmed by 2 bases and 0 bases, with 7 bases remaining between them. The germline gives CDR1 TSWWSYY, CDR2 QGS. For the CDR3, the DNA is TGTGCTCTTGGGGAAGGGGGGTACACCGATAAACTCATCTTT. Translated, it gives CALGEGGYTDKLIF.

V is TRDV1 and J is TRDJ1, with D perhaps TRDD2 or TRDD3 (5 bases each). The length of the CDR3 is 22 residues. The V end lost 3 bases, the J end lost 0 bases, and 32 bases lay between the germline ends. CDR1 is TSWWSYY and CDR2 is QGS in the germline V gene. This CDR3 is CALGDPSTCGDGSWSYTDKLIF. DNA of the CDR3: TGTGCTCTTGGGGACCCTTCTACGTGTGGGGACGGTTCTTGGAGTTACACCGATAAACTCATCTTT.

V gene TRDV1 combines with J gene TRDJ1, with 10 bases aligning to TRDD3. The CDR3 sequence is 18 residues long. V shed 7 bases, J shed 2 bases, and the junction held 16 bases outside the gene matches. Per the germline V gene, CDR1 is TSWWSYY and CDR2 is QGS. The CDR3 nucleotides read TGTGCTCTTGTCTCATTGGGGCTGGGGGATAGACGAACCGATAAACTCATCTTT. Protein sequence: CALVSLGLGDRRTDKLIF.

The table lists this clone with a few counts. The rearrangement joins TRDV1 to TRDJ1; weak D call: TRDD2 (9 bases). Per the germline V gene, CDR1 is TSWWSYY and CDR2 is QGS. The V and J ends lost 4 bases and 5 bases respectively, with 20 bases between them. The CDR3 contains 16 residues. CDR3: CALGAFLRDWGDKLIF. As DNA, the CDR3 is TGTGCTCTTGGGGCCTTCCTACGAGACTGGGGGGATAAACTCATCTTT.